This T cell receptor beta chain was found in a study of shared clonotypes between healthy human individuals. CDR3 length: 13 residues. Germline CDR1 reads MDHEN; CDR2 reads SYDVKM. V lost 6 bases to trimming and J lost 4 bases, with 12 bases between them. TCRdb keeps only in-frame clones here, not all; method: immunoSEQ multiplex PCR. The sample includes 2 million to 3 million clones, 85% to 95% of them seen just once. Of note for this clone: This sample also contains other DNA sequences that code for the same CDR3.

The sequencing sample was made of naive CD4+ T cells sorted from blood. Subset indicated: CD45RA+ positively selected. The source of this sequence is a young man in good health. The chain carries TRBV28 and TRBJ1-2, with a weak D call TRBD1 (5 bases). The CDR3 protein is CASRPQGTYGYTF. CDR3 DNA: TGTGCCAGCAGGCCCCAGGGAACCTATGGCTACACCTTC.